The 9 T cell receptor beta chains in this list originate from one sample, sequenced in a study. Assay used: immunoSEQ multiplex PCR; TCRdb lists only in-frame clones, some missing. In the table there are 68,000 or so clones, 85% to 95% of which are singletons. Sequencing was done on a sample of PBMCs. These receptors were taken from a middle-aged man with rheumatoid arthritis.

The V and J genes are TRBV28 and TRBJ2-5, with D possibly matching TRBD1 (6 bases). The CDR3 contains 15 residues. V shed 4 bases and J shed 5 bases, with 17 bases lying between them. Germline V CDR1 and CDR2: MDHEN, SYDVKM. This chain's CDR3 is CASSSNRAGVETQYF. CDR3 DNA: TGTGCCAGCAGTTCAAACAGGGCCGGGGTGGAGACCCAGTACTTC.

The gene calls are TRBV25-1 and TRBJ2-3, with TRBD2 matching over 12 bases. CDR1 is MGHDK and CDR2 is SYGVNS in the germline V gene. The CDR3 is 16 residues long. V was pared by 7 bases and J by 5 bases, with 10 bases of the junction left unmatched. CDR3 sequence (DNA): TGTGCCAGCACCTCGTCCGGACTAGCGGGATTAGATACGCAGTATTTT. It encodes CASTSSGLAGLDTQYF.

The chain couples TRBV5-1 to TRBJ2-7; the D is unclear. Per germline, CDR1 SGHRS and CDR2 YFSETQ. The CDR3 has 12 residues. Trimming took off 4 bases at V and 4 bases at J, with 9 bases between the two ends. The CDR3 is CASSLGRYEQYF. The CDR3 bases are TGCGCCAGCAGCCTCGGACGGTACGAGCAGTACTTC.

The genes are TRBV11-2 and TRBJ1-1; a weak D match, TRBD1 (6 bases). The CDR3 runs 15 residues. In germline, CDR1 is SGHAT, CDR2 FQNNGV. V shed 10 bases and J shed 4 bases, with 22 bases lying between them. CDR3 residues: CAILPIVTGITEAFF. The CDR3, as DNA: TGTGCCATCCTCCCAATCGTAACAGGGATCACTGAAGCTTTCTTT.

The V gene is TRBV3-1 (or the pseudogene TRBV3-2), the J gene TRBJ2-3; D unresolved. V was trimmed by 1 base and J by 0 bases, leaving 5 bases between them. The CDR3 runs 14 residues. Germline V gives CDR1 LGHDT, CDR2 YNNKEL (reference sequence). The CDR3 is CASSQGRSTDTQYF. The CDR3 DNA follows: TGTGCCAGCAGCCAAGGGCGGAGCACAGATACGCAGTATTTT.

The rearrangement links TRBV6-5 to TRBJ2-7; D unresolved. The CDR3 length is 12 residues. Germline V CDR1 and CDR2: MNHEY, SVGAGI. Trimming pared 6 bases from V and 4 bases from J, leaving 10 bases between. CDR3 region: CASRSDDYEQYF. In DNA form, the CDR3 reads TGTGCCAGCAGGAGCGATGATTACGAGCAGTACTTC.

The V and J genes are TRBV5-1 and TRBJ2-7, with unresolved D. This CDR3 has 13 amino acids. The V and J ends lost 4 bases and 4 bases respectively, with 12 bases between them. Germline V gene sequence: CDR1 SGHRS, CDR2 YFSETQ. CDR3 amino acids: CASSPLNKYEQYF. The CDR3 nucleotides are TGCGCCAGCAGCCCCCTCAACAAGTACGAGCAGTACTTC. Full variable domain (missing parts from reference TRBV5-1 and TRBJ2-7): KAGVTQTPRYLIKTRGQQVTLSCSPISGHRSVSWYQQTPGQGLQFLFEYFSETQRNKGNFPGRFSGRQFSNSRSEMNVSTLELGDSALYLCASSPLNKYEQYFGPGTRLTVT.

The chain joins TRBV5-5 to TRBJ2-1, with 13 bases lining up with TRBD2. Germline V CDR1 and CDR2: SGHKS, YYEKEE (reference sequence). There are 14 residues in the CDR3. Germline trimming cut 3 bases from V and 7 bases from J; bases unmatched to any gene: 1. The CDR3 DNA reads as TGTGCCAGCAGCTGGGGACTAGCGGGAAATGAGCAGTTCTTC. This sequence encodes CASSWGLAGNEQFF.

The CDR3 nucleotides read TGTGCCAGCAGCAGAACAGGGGGTACTGGAAACACCATATATTTT. It specifies CASSRTGGTGNTIYF. The chain combines TRBV9 with TRBJ1-3; 8 bases match TRBD1. The CDR3 consists of 15 residues. Germline CDR1 SGDLS, CDR2 YYNGEE. The V segment lost 4 bases and the J segment 2 bases; nucleotides outside the gene matches: 5.